This TCR beta chain was observed in a study of T cells after yellow fever vaccination. Findings and limits, study-wide: Reappearing after the booster were most of the clones from primary vaccination (about 95% CD4, around 90% CD8). Although the secondary response was weaker, it peaked faster, at day 5 versus 15.

The CDR3 totals 20 residues. TCRdb passed the 5' RACE reads through MiXCR, listing each CDR3 protein once. The table lists 350,000 to 450,000 distinct CDR3 sequences, under 7.5% of them singletons. This clonotype has a count of ten or more. What it binds is unknown. The starting material was PBMCs, obtained 5 days after the yellow fever booster vaccination. This receptor was identified in a man between 25 and 39 years old who received the YFV17D yellow fever vaccine. The chain carries TRBV21-1 and TRBJ2-7; the table's D call of TRBD2 was not tested on the DNA. TRBV21-1 is designated a pseudogene. The CDR3 bases are TGTGCCAGCAGCATTCAACGGGCCCCTCCCGTGACGCGTACTCCGTACGAGCAGTACTTC. This codes for CASSIQRAPPVTRTPYEQYF.